Sequencing of this T cell receptor (beta chain) was carried out in a study of blood T cells in healthy people across ages. Using a J-beta primer mix together with a sample-barcoded 5' primer, a second PCR was run for about 6 to 11 cycles. A template-switch adaptor with 12 random nucleotides tagged each cDNA molecule. Each sample yielded at least 3 million CDR3-containing paired-end reads. TCRdb called the 5' RACE reads again in MiXCR, with one record for every CDR3 protein. The repertoire holds over 950,000 distinct CDR3 sequences, with roughly two fifths as singletons. Trimming took 3 bases from V and 4 from J; bases not matched to a gene: 11. Germline loops: CDR1 SGDLS, CDR2 YYNGEE. The CDR3 loop spans 16 amino acids. Remarks on this clonotype: Its antigen is unidentified.

Study results and caveats: Donors of long life had a larger count of naive CD4+ cells and greater diversity than aged donors. The fall in TCR beta diversity per million T cells was roughly linear with age.

The sample taken for sequencing was blood. V and J are TRBV9 and TRBJ2-3; 7 bases are a match to TRBD1. The origin of this receptor is a man aged 18 to 30 in good health. This CDR3 reads CASSERQGFTPDTQYF. The CDR3 nucleotides read TGTGCCAGCAGCGAAAGACAGGGTTTCACGCCAGATACGCAGTATTTT.